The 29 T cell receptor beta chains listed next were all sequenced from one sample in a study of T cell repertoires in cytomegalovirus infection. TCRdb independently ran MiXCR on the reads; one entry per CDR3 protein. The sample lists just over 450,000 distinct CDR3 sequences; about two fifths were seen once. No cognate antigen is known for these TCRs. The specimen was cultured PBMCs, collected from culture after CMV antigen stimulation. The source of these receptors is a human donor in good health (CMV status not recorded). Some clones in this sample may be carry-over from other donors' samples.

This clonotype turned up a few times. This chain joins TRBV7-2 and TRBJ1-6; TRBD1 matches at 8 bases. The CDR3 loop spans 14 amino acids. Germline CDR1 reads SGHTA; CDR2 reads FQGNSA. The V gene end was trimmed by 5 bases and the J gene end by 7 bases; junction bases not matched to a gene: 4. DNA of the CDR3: TGTGCCAGCAGCCCCCGGACAGGGAATTCACCCCTCCACTTT. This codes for CASSPRTGNSPLHF.

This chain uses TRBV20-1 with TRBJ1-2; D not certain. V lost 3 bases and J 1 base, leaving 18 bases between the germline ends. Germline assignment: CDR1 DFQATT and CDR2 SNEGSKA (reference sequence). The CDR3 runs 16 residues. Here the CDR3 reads CSARSPSRSFNYGYTF. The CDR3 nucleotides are TGCAGTGCTAGGTCCCCTTCCCGAAGTTTTAACTATGGCTACACCTTC.

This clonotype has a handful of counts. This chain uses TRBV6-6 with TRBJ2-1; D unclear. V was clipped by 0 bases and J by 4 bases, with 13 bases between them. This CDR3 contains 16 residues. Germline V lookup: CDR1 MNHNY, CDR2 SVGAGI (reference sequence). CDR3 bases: TGTGCCAGCAGTTACTCCGACTGGTACCAGTACAATGAGCAGTTCTTC. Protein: CASSYSDWYQYNEQFF.

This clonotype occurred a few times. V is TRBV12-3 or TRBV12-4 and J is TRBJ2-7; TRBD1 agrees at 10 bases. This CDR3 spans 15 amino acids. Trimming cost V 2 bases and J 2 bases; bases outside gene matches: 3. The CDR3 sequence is CASSLPGQGAYEQYF. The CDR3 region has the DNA TGTGCCAGCAGTTTACCCGGACAGGGGGCCTACGAGCAGTACTTC.

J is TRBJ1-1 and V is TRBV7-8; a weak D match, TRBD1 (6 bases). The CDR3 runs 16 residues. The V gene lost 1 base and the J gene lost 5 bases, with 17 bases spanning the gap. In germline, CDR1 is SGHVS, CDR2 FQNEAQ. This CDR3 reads CASSLVRWGPGTEAFF. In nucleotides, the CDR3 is TGTGCCAGCAGCTTAGTTCGTTGGGGGCCGGGAACTGAAGCTTTCTTT.

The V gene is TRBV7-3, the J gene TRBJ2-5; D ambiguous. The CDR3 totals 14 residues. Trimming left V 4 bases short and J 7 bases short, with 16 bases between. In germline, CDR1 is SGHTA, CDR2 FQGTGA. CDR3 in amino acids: CASSSSQYLGTQYF. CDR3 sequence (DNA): TGTGCCAGCAGCTCTTCCCAATATCTGGGGACCCAGTACTTC.

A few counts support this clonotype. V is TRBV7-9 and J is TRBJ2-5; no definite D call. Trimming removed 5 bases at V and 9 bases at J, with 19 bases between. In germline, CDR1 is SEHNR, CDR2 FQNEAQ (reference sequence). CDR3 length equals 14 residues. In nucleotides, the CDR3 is TGTGCCAGCAGCGGGCCACGAACCCCGTTGGCCCAGTACTTC. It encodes CASSGPRTPLAQYF.

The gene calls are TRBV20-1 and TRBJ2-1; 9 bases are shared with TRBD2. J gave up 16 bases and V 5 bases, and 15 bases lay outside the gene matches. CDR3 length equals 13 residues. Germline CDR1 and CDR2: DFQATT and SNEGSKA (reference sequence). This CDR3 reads CSASIAVAGDRFF. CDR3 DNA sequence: TGCAGTGCTTCTATCGCCGTAGCGGGAGATCGCTTCTTC.

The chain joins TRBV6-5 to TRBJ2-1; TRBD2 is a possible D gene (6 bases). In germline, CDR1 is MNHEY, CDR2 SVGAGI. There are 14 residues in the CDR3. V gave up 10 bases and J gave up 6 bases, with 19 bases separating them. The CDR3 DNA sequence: TGTGCCACCCAAGGTGGGACTTGGGGCAATGAGCAGTTCTTC. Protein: CATQGGTWGNEQFF.

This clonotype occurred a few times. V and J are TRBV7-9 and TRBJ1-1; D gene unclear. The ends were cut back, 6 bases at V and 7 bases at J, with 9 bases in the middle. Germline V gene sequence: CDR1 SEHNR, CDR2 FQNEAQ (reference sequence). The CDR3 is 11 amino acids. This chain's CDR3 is CASRTGGEAFF. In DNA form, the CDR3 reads TGTGCCAGCAGAACGGGCGGTGAAGCTTTCTTT.

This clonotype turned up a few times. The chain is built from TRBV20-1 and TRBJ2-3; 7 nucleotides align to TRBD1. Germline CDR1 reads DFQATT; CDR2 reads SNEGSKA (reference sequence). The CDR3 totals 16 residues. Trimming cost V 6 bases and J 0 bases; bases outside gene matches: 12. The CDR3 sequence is CSARDSRTPSTDTQYF. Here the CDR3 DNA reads TGCAGTGCCAGGGACAGCAGAACCCCGAGCACAGATACGCAGTATTTT.

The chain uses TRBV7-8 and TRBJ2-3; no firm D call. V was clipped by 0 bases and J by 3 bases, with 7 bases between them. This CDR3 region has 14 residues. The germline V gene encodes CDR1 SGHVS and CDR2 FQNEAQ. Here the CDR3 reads CASSLAAVTDTQYF. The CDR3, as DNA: TGTGCCAGCAGCTTAGCGGCAGTTACAGATACGCAGTATTTT.

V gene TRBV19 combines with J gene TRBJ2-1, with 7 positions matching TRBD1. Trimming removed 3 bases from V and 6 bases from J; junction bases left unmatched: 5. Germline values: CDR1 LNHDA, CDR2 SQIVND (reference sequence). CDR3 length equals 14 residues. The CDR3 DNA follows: TGTGCCAGTAGTATGACTACAGGGGTCAATGAGCAGTTCTTC. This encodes CASSMTTGVNEQFF.

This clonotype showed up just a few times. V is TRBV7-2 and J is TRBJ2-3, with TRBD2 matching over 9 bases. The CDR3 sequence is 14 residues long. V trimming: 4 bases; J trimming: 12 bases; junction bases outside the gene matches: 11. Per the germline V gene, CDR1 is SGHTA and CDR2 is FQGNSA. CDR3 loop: CASSSRSGSGPQYF. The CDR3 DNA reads TGTGCCAGCAGCTCCCGTAGCGGGAGTGGACCACAGTATTTT.

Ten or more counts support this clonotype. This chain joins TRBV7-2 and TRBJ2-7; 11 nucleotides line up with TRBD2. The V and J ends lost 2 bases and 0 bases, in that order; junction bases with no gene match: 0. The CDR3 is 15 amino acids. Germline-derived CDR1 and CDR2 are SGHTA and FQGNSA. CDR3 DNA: TGTGCCAGCAGCTTACTAGCGGGGGGCTCCTACGAGCAGTACTTC. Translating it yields CASSLLAGGSYEQYF. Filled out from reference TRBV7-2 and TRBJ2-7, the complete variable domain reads GAGVSQSPSNKVTEKGKDVELRCDPISGHTALYWYRQSLGQGLEFLIYFQGNSAPDKSGLPSDRFSAERTGGSVSTLTIQRTQQEDSAVYLCASSLLAGGSYEQYFGPGTRLTVT.

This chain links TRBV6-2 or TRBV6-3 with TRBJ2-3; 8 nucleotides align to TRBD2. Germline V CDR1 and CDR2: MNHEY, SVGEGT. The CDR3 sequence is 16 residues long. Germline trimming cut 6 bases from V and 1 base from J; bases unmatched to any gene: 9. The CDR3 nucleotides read TGTGCCAGCAGATCTCTGGCGGGAGGTGGCACAGATACGCAGTATTTT. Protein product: CASRSLAGGGTDTQYF.

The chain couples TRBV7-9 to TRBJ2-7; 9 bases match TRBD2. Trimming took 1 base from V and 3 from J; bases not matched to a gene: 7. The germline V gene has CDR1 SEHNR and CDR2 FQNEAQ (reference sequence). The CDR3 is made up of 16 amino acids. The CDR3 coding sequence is TGTGCCAGCAGCTTAGAGCGGCTAGCGGGGCACTACGAGCAGTACTTC. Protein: CASSLERLAGHYEQYF. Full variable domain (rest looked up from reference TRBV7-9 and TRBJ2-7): DTGVSQNPRHKITKRGQNVTFRCDPISEHNRLYWYRQTLGQGPEFLTYFQNEAQLEKSRLLSDRFSAERPKGSFSTLEIQRTEQGDSAMYLCASSLERLAGHYEQYFGPGTRLTVT.

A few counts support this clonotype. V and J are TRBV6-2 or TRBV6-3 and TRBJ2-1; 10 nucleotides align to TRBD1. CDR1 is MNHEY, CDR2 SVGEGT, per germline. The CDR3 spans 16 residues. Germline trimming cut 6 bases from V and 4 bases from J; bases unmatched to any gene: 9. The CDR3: CASRRAGTGEYNEQFF. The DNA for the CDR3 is TGTGCCAGCAGACGCGCCGGGACAGGGGAATACAATGAGCAGTTCTTC.

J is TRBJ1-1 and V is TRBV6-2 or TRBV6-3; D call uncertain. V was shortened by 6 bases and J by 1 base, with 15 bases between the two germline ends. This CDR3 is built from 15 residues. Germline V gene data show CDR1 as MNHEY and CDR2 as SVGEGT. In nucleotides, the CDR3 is TGTGCCAGCAGCCATACCGGGCCCAGGAACACTGAAGCTTTCTTT. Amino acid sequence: CASSHTGPRNTEAFF.

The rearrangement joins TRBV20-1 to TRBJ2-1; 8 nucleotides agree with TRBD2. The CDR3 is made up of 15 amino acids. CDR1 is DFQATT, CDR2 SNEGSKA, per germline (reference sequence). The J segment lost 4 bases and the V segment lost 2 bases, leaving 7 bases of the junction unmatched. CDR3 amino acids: CSARIGSGTYNEQFF. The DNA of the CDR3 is TGCAGTGCTAGAATTGGTAGCGGGACGTACAATGAGCAGTTCTTC.

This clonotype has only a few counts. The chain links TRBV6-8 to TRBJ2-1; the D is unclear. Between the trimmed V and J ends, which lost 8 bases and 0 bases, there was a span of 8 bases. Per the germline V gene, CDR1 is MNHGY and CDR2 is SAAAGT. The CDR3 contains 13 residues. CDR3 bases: TGTGCCAGCGAGGCAGACTCCTACAATGAGCAGTTCTTC. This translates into CASEADSYNEQFF.

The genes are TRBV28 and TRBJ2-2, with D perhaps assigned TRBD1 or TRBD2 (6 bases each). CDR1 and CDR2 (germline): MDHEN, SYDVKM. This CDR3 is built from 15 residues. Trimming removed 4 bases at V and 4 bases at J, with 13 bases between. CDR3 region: CASSWGARSTGELFF. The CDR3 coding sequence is TGTGCCAGCAGTTGGGGGGCCCGGAGCACCGGGGAGCTGTTTTTT.

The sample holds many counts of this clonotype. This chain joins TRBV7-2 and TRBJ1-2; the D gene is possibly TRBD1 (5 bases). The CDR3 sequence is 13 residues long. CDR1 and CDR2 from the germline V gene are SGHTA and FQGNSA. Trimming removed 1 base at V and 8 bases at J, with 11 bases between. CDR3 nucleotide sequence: TGTGCCAGCAGCTTAGACGCAGGGAGAGGCTACACCTTC. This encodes CASSLDAGRGYTF.

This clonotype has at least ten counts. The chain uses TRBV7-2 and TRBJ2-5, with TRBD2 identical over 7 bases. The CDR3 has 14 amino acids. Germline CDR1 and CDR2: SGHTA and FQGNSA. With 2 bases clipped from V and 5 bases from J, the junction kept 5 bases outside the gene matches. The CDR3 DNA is TGTGCCAGCAGCTTAATGGCGGGGGAGGAGACCCAGTACTTC. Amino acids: CASSLMAGEETQYF.

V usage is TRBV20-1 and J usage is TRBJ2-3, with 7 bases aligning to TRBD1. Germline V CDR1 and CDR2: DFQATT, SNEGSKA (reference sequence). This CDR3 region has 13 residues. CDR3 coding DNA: TGCAGCTGCGGACAGGCCTACACAGATACGCAGTATTTT. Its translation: CSCGQAYTDTQYF.

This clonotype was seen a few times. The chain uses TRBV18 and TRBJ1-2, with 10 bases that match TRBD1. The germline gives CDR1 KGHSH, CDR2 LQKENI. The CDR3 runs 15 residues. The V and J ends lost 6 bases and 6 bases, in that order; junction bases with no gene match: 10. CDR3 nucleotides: TGTGCCAGCTCGCGGACAGGGGGAGTAGGTGATGGCTACACCTTC. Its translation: CASSRTGGVGDGYTF.

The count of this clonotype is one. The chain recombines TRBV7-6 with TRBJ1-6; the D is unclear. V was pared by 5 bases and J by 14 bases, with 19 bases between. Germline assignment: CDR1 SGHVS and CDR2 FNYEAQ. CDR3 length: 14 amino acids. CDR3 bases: TGTGCCAGCAGCCAAACTCGGCTGGCGGGGACCCTCCACTTT. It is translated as CASSQTRLAGTLHF.

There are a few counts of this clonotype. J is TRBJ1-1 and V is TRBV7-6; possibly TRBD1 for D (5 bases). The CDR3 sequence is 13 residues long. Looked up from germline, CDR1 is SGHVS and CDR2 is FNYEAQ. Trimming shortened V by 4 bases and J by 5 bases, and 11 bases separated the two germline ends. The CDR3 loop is CASSSRVGTEAFF. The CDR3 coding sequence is TGTGCCAGCAGCTCCAGGGTAGGAACTGAAGCTTTCTTT. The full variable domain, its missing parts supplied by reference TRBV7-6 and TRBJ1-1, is GAGVSQSPRYKVTKRGQDVALRCDPISGHVSLYWYRQALGQGPEFLTYFNYEAQQDKSGLPNDRFSAERPEGSISTLTIQRTEQRDSAMYRCASSSRVGTEAFFGQGTRLTVV.

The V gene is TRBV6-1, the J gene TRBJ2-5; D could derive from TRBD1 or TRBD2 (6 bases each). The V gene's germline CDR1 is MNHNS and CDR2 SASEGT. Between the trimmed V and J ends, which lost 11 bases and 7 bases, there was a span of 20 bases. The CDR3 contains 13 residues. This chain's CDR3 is CALEGGRVGTQYF. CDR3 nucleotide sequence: TGTGCCTTAGAGGGGGGCAGGGTTGGGACCCAGTACTTC.